Below are 13 T cell receptor beta chains sequenced from a single sample in a study of blood T cells in healthy people across ages. Sample-barcoded 5' priming and a J-beta primer mix drove a second PCR of 7 to 11 cycles. Each CDR3 protein is one row after TCRdb ran MiXCR on the 5' RACE reads. The data contain about 800,000 distinct CDR3 sequences, about three fifths of them singletons. Source material: blood. These receptors came from a man aged 25 to 45 in good health.

As concerns this clonotype: A clone one base away is much larger, so this may be a read error. This chain uses TRBV7-2 with TRBJ2-7, with 8 bases that match TRBD1. The CDR3 contains 16 residues. Per the germline V gene, CDR1 is SGHTA and CDR2 is FQGNSA. The CDR3 loop reads CANSYTGTGGAYEQYF. In DNA form, the CDR3 reads TGTGCCAACAGCTACACCGGGACAGGTGGGGCCTACGAGCAGTACTTC.

The sample holds a few counts of this clonotype. The chain uses TRBV29-1 and TRBJ2-3; D is unresolved. V dropped 4 bases and J dropped 5 bases, with 4 bases sitting between them. The CDR3 extends over 10 amino acids. Germline V gene lookup returns CDR1 SQVTM and CDR2 ANQGSEA. CDR3: CSVGVDTQYF. DNA for the CDR3: TGCAGCGTTGGAGTAGATACGCAGTATTTT.

The chain uses TRBV12-3 or TRBV12-4 and TRBJ2-1; the D is unclear. The V end was cut by 4 bases, the J end by 3 bases, with 4 bases between. This CDR3 spans 12 amino acids. DNA for the CDR3: TGTGCCAGCAGTTCCCACTACAATGAGCAGTTCTTC. Protein sequence: CASSSHYNEQFF.

The gene calls are TRBV20-1 and TRBJ1-6; D unclear. With 0 bases removed from V and 7 bases from J, the gap between germline ends came to 13 bases. Germline lookup yields CDR1 DFQATT and CDR2 SNEGSKA (reference sequence). The CDR3 has 15 amino acids. CDR3 sequence (DNA): TGCAGTGCTAGAGATCCAGTAGGAGGAAATTCACCCCTCCACTTT. Translated, it gives CSARDPVGGNSPLHF.

This rearrangement joins TRBV20-1 to TRBJ2-1; D tentatively reads TRBD1 or TRBD2 (5 bases each). Germline V gene lookup returns CDR1 DFQATT and CDR2 SNEGSKA (reference sequence). The CDR3 contains 14 residues. Trimming removed 5 bases from V and 15 bases from J, with 26 bases in between. CDR3 nucleotides: TGCAGTGCTTATACCGGGGCAGGGTTTTCGTTTCGGTTCTTC. It translates to CSAYTGAGFSFRFF.

In its sample, this clonotype was seen a few times. The chain links TRBV20-1 to TRBJ2-7, with TRBD1 matching 7 bases. Germline V CDR1 and CDR2: DFQATT, SNEGSKA (reference sequence). CDR3 length: 10 amino acids. The CDR3 coding sequence is TGCAGCTCCGACAGGGCCGGGCAGTACTTC. It is translated as CSSDRAGQYF.

This clonotype was seen many times. The CDR3 DNA reads as TGTGCCAGCAGCCCCCGGGTCGGACCGCCCTTGGACACTGAAGCTTTCTTT. Protein sequence: CASSPRVGPPLDTEAFF. This sequence joins TRBV7-2 and TRBJ1-1; D is unclear. Between the trimmed V and J ends, which lost 5 bases and 3 bases, there was a span of 22 bases. There are 17 residues in the CDR3. CDR1 and CDR2 (germline): SGHTA, FQGNSA.

This clonotype was counted a few times. The genes are TRBV7-9 and TRBJ1-2; D gene uncertain. Germline CDR1 reads SEHNR; CDR2 reads FQNEAQ (reference sequence). This CDR3 is 12 amino acids long. V was trimmed by 1 base and J by 6 bases, leaving 6 bases between them. CDR3 protein: CASSLDPDGYTF. The CDR3 nucleotides are TGTGCCAGCAGCTTAGATCCAGATGGCTACACCTTC.

The genes are TRBV5-4 and TRBJ1-1, with D unresolved. V was shortened by 0 bases and J by 5 bases, with 8 bases between the two germline ends. Germline V CDR1 and CDR2: SGHNT, YYREEE (reference sequence). CDR3 length: 13 amino acids. CDR3 sequence (DNA): TGTGCCAGCAGCTTGGAACGTTATACTGAAGCTTTCTTT. It encodes CASSLERYTEAFF.

This chain joins TRBV6-1 and TRBJ2-5; tentatively, D is TRBD1 (5 bases). This CDR3 contains 14 residues. Germline lookup yields CDR1 MNHNS and CDR2 SASEGT. Trimming cost V 2 bases and J 11 bases, with 18 bases left between them. The CDR3 reads CASSEWGAYNEQYF. CDR3 sequence (DNA): TGTGCCAGCAGTGAATGGGGCGCATACAATGAGCAGTACTTC.

On this clonotype: Given a much more abundant clone one base away, this may be a read error. This chain uses TRBV20-1 with TRBJ2-4; 7 bases line up with TRBD1. Per germline, CDR1 DFQATT and CDR2 SNEGSKA (reference sequence). V was clipped by 4 bases and J by 1 base; unmatched bases: 7. The CDR3 consists of 15 residues. CDR3 amino acids: CSATTWGQAKNIQYF. Here the CDR3 DNA reads TGCAGTGCTACCACCTGGGGACAGGCCAAAAACATTCAGTACTTC.

The chain couples TRBV11-2 to TRBJ2-1, with 7 positions matching TRBD2. After removal of 8 bases from V and 6 bases from J, the junction contained 7 bases not matched to a gene. Germline CDR1 SGHAT, CDR2 FQNNGV. The CDR3 runs 13 residues. CDR3 sequence: CASEGDYSNEQFF. DNA for the CDR3: TGTGCCAGCGAAGGGGACTACTCCAATGAGCAGTTCTTC.

V gene TRBV6-2 or TRBV6-3 combines with J gene TRBJ2-5; 9 bases line up with TRBD2. The CDR3 loop spans 15 amino acids. Germline V gene sequence: CDR1 MNHEY, CDR2 SVGEGT. The ends lost 7 bases at V and 5 bases at J; junction bases unmatched: 11. The CDR3 DNA follows: TGTGCCAGCACCCGAGTTAGCGGGAGAGATGAGACCCAGTACTTC. Translated, it gives CASTRVSGRDETQYF.